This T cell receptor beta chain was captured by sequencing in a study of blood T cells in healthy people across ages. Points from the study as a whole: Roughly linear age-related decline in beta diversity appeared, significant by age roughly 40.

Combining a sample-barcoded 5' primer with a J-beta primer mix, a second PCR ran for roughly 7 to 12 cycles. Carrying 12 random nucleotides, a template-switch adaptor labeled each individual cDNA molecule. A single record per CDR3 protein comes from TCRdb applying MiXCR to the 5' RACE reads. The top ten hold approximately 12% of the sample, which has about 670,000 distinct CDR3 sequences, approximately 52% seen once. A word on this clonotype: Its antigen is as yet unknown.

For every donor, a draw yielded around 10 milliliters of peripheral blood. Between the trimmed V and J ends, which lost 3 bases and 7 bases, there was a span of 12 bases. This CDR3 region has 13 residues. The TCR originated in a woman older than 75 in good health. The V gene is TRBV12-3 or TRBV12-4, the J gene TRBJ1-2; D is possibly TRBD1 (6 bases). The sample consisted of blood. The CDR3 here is CASSLWGRGGYTF. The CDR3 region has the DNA TGTGCCAGCAGTTTGTGGGGGCGCGGTGGCTACACCTTC.